The clone carrying this T cell receptor (beta chain) appeared many times. Its antigen remains unknown. The data derive from a study of T-cell memory formation after mild COVID-19. Study context: In these data, TCR clusters were largely donor specific. Study results and limitations: Clones contracting over day 15 to 85 were CD4/CD8 balanced, with later expanders leaning CD4+.

UMIs and sample barcodes were carried by the TCR alpha and TCR beta cDNA libraries that 5'RACE produced using constant-segment primers. TCRdb re-derived calls from the 5' RACE reads in MiXCR, one entry per CDR3 protein. Found here are hundreds of thousands of distinct CDR3 sequences, more than 15% of them singletons; the top ten hold about a fifth. V was shortened by 3 bases and J by 6 bases, with 9 bases between the two germline ends. This CDR3 contains 12 residues. The germline CDR1 and CDR2 sequences are DFQATT and SNEGSKA (reference sequence). This chain links TRBV20-1 with TRBJ2-1; D possibly corresponds to TRBD2 (6 bases). The source is a man younger than 35 who had mild COVID-19 (a few samples of this study predate the infection). Cell type and time point are not known. The sequenced sample was PBMCs or a T cell subset sorted from them (not recorded which). The CDR3 reads CSASRDSNEQFF. In DNA, the CDR3 is TGCAGTGCTAGTAGGGACTCCAATGAGCAGTTCTTC.